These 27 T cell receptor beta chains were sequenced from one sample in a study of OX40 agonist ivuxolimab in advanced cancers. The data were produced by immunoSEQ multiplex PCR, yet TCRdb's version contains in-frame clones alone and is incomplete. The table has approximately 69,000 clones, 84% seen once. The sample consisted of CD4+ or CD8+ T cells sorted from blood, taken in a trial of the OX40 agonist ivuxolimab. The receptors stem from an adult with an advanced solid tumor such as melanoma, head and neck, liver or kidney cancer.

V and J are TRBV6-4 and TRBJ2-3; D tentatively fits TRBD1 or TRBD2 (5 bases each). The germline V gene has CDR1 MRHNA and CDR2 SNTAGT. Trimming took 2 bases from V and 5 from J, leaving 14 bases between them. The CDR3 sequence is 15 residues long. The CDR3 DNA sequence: TGTGCCAGCAGTGACCCCTGGGGGTCGAGAGATACGCAGTATTTT. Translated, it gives CASSDPWGSRDTQYF.

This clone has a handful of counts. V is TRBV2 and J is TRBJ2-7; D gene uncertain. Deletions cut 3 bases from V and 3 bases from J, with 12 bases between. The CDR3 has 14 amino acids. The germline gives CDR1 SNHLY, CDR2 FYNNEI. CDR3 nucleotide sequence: TGTGCCAGCAGTGATTGGAGACCCAGCTACGAGCAGTACTTC. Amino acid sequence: CASSDWRPSYEQYF.

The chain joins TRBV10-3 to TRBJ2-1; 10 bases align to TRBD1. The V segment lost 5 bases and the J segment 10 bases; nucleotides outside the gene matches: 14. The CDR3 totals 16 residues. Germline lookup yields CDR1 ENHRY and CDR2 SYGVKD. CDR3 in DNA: TGTGCCATCAGTCCCCCGGGACAGGGGTTGAGGGTGGAGCAGTTCTTC. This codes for CAISPPGQGLRVEQFF.

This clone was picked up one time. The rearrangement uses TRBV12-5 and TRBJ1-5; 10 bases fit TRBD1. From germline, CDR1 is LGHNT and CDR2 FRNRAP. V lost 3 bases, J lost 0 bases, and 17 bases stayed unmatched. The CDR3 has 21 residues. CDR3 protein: CASGFSGTGVSLMYSNQPQHF. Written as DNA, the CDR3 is TGTGCTAGTGGTTTTTCCGGGACAGGGGTGAGCTTGATGTATAGCAATCAGCCCCAGCATTTT.

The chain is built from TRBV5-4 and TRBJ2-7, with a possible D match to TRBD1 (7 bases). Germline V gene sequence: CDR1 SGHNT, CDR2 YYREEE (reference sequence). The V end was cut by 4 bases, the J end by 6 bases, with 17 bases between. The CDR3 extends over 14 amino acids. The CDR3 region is CASSPGGGGSEQYF. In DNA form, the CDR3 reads TGTGCCAGCAGCCCCGGCGGAGGGGGCAGCGAGCAGTACTTC.

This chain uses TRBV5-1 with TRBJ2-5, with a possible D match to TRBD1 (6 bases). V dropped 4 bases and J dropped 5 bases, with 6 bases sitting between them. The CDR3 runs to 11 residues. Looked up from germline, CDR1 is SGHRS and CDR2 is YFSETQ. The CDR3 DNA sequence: TGCGCCAGCAGCACAGGGGAGACCCAGTACTTC. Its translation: CASSTGETQYF.

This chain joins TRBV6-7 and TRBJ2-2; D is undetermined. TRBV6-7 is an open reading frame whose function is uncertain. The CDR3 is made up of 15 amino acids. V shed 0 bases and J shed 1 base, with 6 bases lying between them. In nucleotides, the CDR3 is TGTGCCAGCAGTTACTCGATCGGGAACACCGGGGAGCTGTTTTTT. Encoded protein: CASSYSIGNTGELFF.

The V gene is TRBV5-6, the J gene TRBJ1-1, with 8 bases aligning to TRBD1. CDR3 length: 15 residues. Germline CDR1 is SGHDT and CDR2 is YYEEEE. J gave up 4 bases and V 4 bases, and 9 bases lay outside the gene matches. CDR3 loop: CASSGDRGGGTEAFF. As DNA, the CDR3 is TGTGCCAGCAGCGGAGACAGGGGTGGGGGCACTGAAGCTTTCTTT. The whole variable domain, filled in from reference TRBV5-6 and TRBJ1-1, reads DAGVTQSPTHLIKTRGQQVTLRCSPKSGHDTVSWYQQALGQGPQFIFQYYEEEERQRGNFPDRFSGHQFPNYSSELNVNALLLGDSALYLCASSGDRGGGTEAFFGQGTRLTVV.

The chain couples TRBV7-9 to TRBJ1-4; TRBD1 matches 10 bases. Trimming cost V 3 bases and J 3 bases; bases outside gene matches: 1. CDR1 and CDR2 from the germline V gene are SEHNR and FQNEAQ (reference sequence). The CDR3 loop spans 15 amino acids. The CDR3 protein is CASSFGQGANEKLFF. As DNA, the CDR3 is TGTGCCAGCAGCTTCGGACAGGGGGCTAATGAAAAACTGTTTTTT.

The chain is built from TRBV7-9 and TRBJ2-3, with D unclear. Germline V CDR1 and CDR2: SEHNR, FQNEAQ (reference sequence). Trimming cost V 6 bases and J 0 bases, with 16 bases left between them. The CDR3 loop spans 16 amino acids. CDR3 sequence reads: CASSHSLSPSTDTQYF. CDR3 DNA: TGTGCCAGCAGTCACTCCCTGAGCCCTAGCACAGATACGCAGTATTTT. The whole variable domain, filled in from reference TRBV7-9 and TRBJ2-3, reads DTGVSQNPRHKITKRGQNVTFRCDPISEHNRLYWYRQTLGQGPEFLTYFQNEAQLEKSRLLSDRFSAERPKGSFSTLEIQRTEQGDSAMYLCASSHSLSPSTDTQYFGPGTRLTVL.

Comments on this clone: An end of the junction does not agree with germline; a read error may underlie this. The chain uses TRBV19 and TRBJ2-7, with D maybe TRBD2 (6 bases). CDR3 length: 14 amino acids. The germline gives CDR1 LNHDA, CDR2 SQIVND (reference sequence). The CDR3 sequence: CANSASWGAYEQYF. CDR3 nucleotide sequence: TGTGCCAATAGTGCTAGCTGGGGGGCCTACGAGCAGTACTTC.

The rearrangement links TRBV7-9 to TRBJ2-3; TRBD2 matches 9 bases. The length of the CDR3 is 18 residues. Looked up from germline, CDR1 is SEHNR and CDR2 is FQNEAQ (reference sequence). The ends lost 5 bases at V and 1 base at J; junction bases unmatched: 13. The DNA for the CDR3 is TGTGCCAGCAGCGAGAGGGTAGCGGGGGCATCGGGCACAGATACGCAGTATTTT. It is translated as CASSERVAGASGTDTQYF.

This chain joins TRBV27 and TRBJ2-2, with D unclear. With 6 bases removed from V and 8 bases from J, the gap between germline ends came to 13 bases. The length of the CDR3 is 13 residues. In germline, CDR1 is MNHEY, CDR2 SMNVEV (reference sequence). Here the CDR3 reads CASSPRSQGELFF. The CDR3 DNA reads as TGTGCCAGCAGCCCTCGATCCCAAGGGGAGCTGTTTTTT.

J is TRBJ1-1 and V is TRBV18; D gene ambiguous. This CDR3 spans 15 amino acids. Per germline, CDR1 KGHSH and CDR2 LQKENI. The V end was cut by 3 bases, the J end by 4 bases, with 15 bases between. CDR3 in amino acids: CASSPFSEVRTEAFF. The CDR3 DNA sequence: TGTGCCAGCTCACCTTTCAGTGAGGTGCGCACTGAAGCTTTCTTT.

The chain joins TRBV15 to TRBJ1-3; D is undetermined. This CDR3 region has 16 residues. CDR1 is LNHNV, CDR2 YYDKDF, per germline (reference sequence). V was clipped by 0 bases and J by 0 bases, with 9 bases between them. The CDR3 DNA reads TGTGCCACCAGCAGAGATCCCGCCGTCTCTGGAAACACCATATATTTT. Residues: CATSRDPAVSGNTIYF. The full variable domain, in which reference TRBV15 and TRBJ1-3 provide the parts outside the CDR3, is DAMVIQNPRYQVTQFGKPVTLSCSQTLNHNVMYWYQQKSSQAPKLLFHYYDKDFNNEADTPDNFQSRRPNTSFCFLDIRSPGLGDTAMYLCATSRDPAVSGNTIYFGEGSWLTVV.

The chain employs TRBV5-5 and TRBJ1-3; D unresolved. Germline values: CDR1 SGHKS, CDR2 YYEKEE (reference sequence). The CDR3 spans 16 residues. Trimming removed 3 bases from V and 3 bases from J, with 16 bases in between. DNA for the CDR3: TGTGCCAGCAGCTGGTCTGCGGGGAGAAATGGAAACACCATATATTTT. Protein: CASSWSAGRNGNTIYF.

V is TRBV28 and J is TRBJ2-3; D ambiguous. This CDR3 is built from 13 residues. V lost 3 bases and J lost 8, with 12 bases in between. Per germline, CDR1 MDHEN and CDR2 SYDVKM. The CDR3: CASSLRGGGTQYF. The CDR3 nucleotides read TGTGCCAGCAGTTTGAGAGGCGGCGGTACGCAGTATTTT.

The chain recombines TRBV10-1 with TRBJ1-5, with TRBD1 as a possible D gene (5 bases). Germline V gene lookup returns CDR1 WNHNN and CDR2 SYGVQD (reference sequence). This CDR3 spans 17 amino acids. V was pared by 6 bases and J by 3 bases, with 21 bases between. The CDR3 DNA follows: TGCGCCAGCAGCGTGAGGCAGGGAAAGAAGTACAATCAGCCCCAGCATTTT. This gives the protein CASSVRQGKKYNQPQHF.

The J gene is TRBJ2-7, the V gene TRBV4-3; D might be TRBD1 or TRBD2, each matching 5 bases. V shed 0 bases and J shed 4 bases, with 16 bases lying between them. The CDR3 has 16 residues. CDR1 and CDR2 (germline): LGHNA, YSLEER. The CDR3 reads CASSQEASAEGYEQYF. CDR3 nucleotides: TGCGCCAGCAGCCAAGAAGCCAGCGCCGAGGGGTACGAGCAGTACTTC.

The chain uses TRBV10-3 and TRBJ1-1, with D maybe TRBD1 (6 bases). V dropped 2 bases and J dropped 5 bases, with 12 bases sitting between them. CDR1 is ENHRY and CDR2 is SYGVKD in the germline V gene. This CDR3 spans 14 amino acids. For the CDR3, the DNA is TGTGCCATCAGTGAGACAGGGTTCAGGACTGAAGCTTTCTTT. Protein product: CAISETGFRTEAFF.

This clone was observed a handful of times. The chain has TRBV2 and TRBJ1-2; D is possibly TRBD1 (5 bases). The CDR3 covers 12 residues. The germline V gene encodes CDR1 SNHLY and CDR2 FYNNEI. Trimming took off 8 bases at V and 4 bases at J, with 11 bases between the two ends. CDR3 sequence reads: CASAGTLYGYTF. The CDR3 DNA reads TGTGCCAGCGCCGGGACCCTCTATGGCTACACCTTC.

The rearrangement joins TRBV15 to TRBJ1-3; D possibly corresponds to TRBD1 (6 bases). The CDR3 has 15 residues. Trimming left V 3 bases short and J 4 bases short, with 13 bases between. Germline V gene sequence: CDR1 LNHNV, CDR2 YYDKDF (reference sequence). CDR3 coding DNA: TGTGCCACCAGCAGGGATACAGGGTCGGGAAACACCATATATTTT. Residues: CATSRDTGSGNTIYF. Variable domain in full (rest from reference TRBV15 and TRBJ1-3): DAMVIQNPRYQVTQFGKPVTLSCSQTLNHNVMYWYQQKSSQAPKLLFHYYDKDFNNEADTPDNFQSRRPNTSFCFLDIRSPGLGDTAMYLCATSRDTGSGNTIYFGEGSWLTVV.

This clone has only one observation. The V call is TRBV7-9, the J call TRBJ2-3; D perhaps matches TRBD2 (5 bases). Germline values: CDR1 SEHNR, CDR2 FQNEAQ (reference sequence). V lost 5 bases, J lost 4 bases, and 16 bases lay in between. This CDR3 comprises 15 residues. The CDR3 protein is CASSQIRLASDTQYF. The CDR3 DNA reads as TGTGCCAGCAGCCAGATCAGGCTAGCCTCAGATACGCAGTATTTT.

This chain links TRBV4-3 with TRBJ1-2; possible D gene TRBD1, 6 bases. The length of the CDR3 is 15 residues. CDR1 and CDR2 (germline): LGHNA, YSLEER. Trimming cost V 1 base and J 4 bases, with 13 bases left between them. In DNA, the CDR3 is TGCGCCAGCAGCCAAGTTCGGACAGACTCCTATGGCTACACCTTC. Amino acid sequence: CASSQVRTDSYGYTF.

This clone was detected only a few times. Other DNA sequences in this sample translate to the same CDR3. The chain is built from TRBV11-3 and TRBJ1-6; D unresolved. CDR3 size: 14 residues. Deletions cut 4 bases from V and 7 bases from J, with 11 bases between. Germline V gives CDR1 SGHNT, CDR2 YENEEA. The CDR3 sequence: CASSSGRSNSPLHF. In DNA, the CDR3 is TGTGCCAGCAGCTCGGGCCGTTCAAATTCACCCCTCCACTTT.

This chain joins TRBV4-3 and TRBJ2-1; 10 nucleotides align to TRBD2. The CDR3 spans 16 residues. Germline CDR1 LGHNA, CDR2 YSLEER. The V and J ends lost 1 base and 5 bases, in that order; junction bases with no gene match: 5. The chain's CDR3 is CASSQGSGGPNNEQFF. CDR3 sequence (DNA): TGCGCCAGCAGCCAAGGTAGCGGGGGGCCTAACAATGAGCAGTTCTTC.

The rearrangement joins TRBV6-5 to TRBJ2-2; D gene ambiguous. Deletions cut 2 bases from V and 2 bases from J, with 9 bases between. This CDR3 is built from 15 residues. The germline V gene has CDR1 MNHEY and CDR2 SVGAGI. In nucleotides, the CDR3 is TGTGCCAGCAGTTACGAAGGTCCTAACACCGGGGAGCTGTTTTTT. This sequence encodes CASSYEGPNTGELFF.